These 22 T cell receptor beta chains were all obtained from the same sample, sequenced in a study of PD-L1 blockade in urothelial cancer. The repertoire was sequenced with immunoSEQ multiplex PCR; TCRdb's copy has only in-frame clones and lacks some. The data hold about 45,000 clones, with about 88% observed a single time. This material consisted of PBMCs, taken around atezolizumab (anti-PD-L1) treatment. All receptors derive from a woman aged 60-75 years with urothelial cancer.

V usage is TRBV5-1 and J usage is TRBJ2-5, with 9 bases lining up with TRBD1. The J segment lost 5 bases and the V segment lost 7 bases, leaving 12 bases of the junction unmatched. The CDR3 sequence is 15 residues long. The germline CDR1 and CDR2 sequences are SGHRS and YFSETQ. The CDR3 is CASGYGQGPPETQYF. DNA of the CDR3: TGCGCCAGCGGTTACGGACAGGGGCCGCCCGAGACCCAGTACTTC.

The genes are TRBV5-1 and TRBJ2-4; D is ambiguous. Germline V gene lookup returns CDR1 SGHRS and CDR2 YFSETQ. Trimming cost V 2 bases and J 0 bases, with 9 bases left between them. The CDR3 contains 15 residues. This chain's CDR3 is CASSLPDLAKNIQYF. The CDR3 DNA reads TGCGCCAGCAGCTTACCAGATCTAGCCAAAAACATTCAGTACTTC.

This clone was seen once. The chain joins TRBV6-1 to TRBJ2-7; D not certain. The CDR3 has 17 amino acids. Germline values: CDR1 MNHNS, CDR2 SASEGT. Trimming stripped 3 bases from V and 4 bases from J, with 22 bases between. The CDR3 sequence: CASSDRAERYLKYEQYF. The CDR3 DNA follows: TGTGCCAGCAGTGATCGAGCCGAACGATACCTGAAATACGAGCAGTACTTC.

This clone appeared a few times. The V gene is TRBV5-1, the J gene TRBJ2-5, with D unclear. The V end was cut by 0 bases, the J end by 5 bases, with 8 bases between. The CDR3 has 13 residues. Germline loops: CDR1 SGHRS, CDR2 YFSETQ. The CDR3 bases are TGCGCCAGCAGCTTGGATGTGGAGGAGACCCAGTACTTC. It encodes CASSLDVEETQYF.

The gene calls are TRBV10-3 and TRBJ2-5; D perhaps matches TRBD2 (5 bases). Germline CDR1 ENHRY, CDR2 SYGVKD. The length of the CDR3 is 12 residues. Trimming removed 5 bases at V and 4 bases at J, with 8 bases between. CDR3 sequence (DNA): TGTGCCATCAGTCTAGCTGCAGAGACCCAGTACTTC. Its translation is CAISLAAETQYF.

This chain's CDR3 is CASSLWGVDNSPLHF. The CDR3 coding sequence is TGTGCCAGCAGCTTGTGGGGGGTGGATAATTCACCCCTCCACTTT. The chain combines TRBV5-6 with TRBJ1-6, with a possible D match to TRBD1 (5 bases). Germline assignment: CDR1 SGHDT and CDR2 YYEEEE. This CDR3 is built from 15 residues. V lost 1 base and J lost 5, with 10 bases in between. Complete variable domain (other parts from reference TRBV5-6 and TRBJ1-6): DAGVTQSPTHLIKTRGQQVTLRCSPKSGHDTVSWYQQALGQGPQFIFQYYEEEERQRGNFPDRFSGHQFPNYSSELNVNALLLGDSALYLCASSLWGVDNSPLHFGNGTRLTVT.

This chain links TRBV5-4 with TRBJ1-2; TRBD1 matches 12 bases. The J segment lost 8 bases and the V segment lost 0 bases, leaving 8 bases of the junction unmatched. CDR3 length: 16 residues. Germline assignment: CDR1 SGHNT and CDR2 YYREEE (reference sequence). The CDR3 coding sequence is TGTGCCAGCAGCTTGGGGGGGGACAGGGGGCGCGAAGGCTACACCTTC. This translates into CASSLGGDRGREGYTF.

This clone was found a few times. The V call is TRBV19, the J call TRBJ2-1, with 13 bases that match TRBD2. V shed 6 bases and J 8 bases; nucleotides not matched to a gene: 7. The CDR3 extends over 15 amino acids. CDR1 is LNHDA and CDR2 is SQIVND in the germline V gene (reference sequence). The CDR3 sequence: CASRLAGGPVDEQFF. The DNA for the CDR3 is TGTGCCAGTAGACTAGCGGGAGGGCCGGTCGATGAGCAGTTCTTC.

This clone showed up just once. The V gene is TRBV13, the J gene TRBJ1-3, with 7 bases matching TRBD1. This CDR3 is built from 14 residues. Germline CDR1 PRHDT, CDR2 FYEKMQ (reference sequence). V lost 3 bases to trimming and J lost 2 bases; unmatched junction nucleotides: 1. DNA for the CDR3: TGTGCCAGCAGCTTCGGACAGGCTGGAAACACCATATATTTT. It encodes CASSFGQAGNTIYF.

CDR3 region: CASSYSPGQGVGELFF. CDR3 DNA: TGTGCCAGCAGTTACTCCCCGGGACAGGGGGTCGGGGAGCTGTTTTTT. The rearrangement links TRBV6-5 to TRBJ2-2; 11 bases match TRBD1. V lost 0 bases to trimming and J lost 7 bases; unmatched junction nucleotides: 4. The CDR3 sequence is 16 residues long. The V gene's germline CDR1 is MNHEY and CDR2 SVGAGI.

The chain combines TRBV13 with TRBJ2-4, with TRBD2 matching 8 bases. CDR1 is PRHDT, CDR2 FYEKMQ, per germline (reference sequence). There are 12 residues in the CDR3. With 5 bases clipped from V and 13 bases from J, the junction kept 7 bases outside the gene matches. In nucleotides, the CDR3 is TGTGCCAGCAGCCCCCGGGGGGGCAAGCAGTACTTC. It is translated as CASSPRGGKQYF. Full variable domain (outside the CDR3, taken from reference TRBV13 and TRBJ2-4): AAGVIQSPRHLIKEKRETATLKCYPIPRHDTVYWYQQGPGQDPQFLISFYEKMQSDKGSIPDRFSAQQFSDYHSELNMSSLELGDSALYFCASSPRGGKQYFGAGTRLSVL.

V is TRBV28 and J is TRBJ1-2, with 7 bases aligning to TRBD1. The CDR3 totals 16 residues. The germline V gene has CDR1 MDHEN and CDR2 SYDVKM. The V segment lost 4 bases and the J segment 0 bases; nucleotides outside the gene matches: 8. Here the CDR3 reads CASSYPGTATNYGYTF. The CDR3 nucleotides read TGTGCCAGCAGTTACCCCGGGACAGCAACTAACTATGGCTACACCTTC.

This clone was seen more than once but under ten times. The rearrangement uses TRBV18 and TRBJ2-7, with a weak D call TRBD1 (7 bases). V was cut by 3 bases and J by 0 bases, with 30 bases left in between. This CDR3 is built from 21 residues. Germline lookup yields CDR1 KGHSH and CDR2 LQKENI. In DNA, the CDR3 is TGTGCCAGCTCACCCCATATCTCGTATGAGGGTTCGGGGGACAGCTCCTACGAGCAGTACTTC. Its protein is CASSPHISYEGSGDSSYEQYF.

V is TRBV15 and J is TRBJ1-5; 7 positions agree with TRBD1. Germline CDR1 LNHNV, CDR2 YYDKDF (reference sequence). V lost 5 bases to trimming and J lost 7 bases; unmatched junction nucleotides: 8. The CDR3 covers 14 residues. The CDR3 DNA is TGTGCCACCAGCGAAATACAGGGGTACCAGCCCCAGCATTTT. Translated: CATSEIQGYQPQHF.

This chain uses TRBV4-3 with TRBJ2-7, with 8 bases identical to TRBD1. With V trimmed by 2 bases and J by 3 bases, 6 bases remained unmatched. CDR1 LGHNA and CDR2 YSLEER come from the germline V gene. This CDR3 region has 15 residues. The DNA for the CDR3 is TGCGCCAGCAGCCAAACCGGGACAGGCATCTACGAGCAGTACTTC. Amino acids: CASSQTGTGIYEQYF.

This chain joins TRBV2 and TRBJ2-7, with D maybe TRBD2 (7 bases). The V end lost 6 bases, the J end lost 2 bases, and 17 bases lay between the germline ends. CDR3 length: 15 residues. Germline assignment: CDR1 SNHLY and CDR2 FYNNEI. The CDR3: CASSQGPSGTYEQYF. Here the CDR3 DNA reads TGTGCCAGCAGCCAGGGGCCTAGCGGTACCTACGAGCAGTACTTC.

The V call is TRBV19, the J call TRBJ2-2, with 8 bases aligning to TRBD2. This CDR3 is 14 amino acids long. Trimming took 7 bases from V and 7 from J; bases not matched to a gene: 8. CDR1 is LNHDA and CDR2 is SQIVND in the germline V gene (reference sequence). DNA of the CDR3: TGTGCCAGTAAGGACGGGGGGGCTAGCGGGGAGCTGTTTTTT. It translates to CASKDGGASGELFF.

The rearrangement joins TRBV7-2 to TRBJ1-1; D ambiguous. Deletions cut 5 bases from V and 4 bases from J, with 17 bases between. The CDR3 has 15 amino acids. The germline CDR1 and CDR2 sequences are SGHTA and FQGNSA. The CDR3 region is CASSAQAGPGTEAFF. CDR3 DNA: TGTGCCAGCAGCGCCCAAGCTGGTCCGGGCACTGAAGCTTTCTTT.

This chain links TRBV6-5 with TRBJ2-5, with TRBD1 matching over 7 bases. CDR1 is MNHEY, CDR2 SVGAGI, per germline. After removal of 7 bases from V and 3 bases from J, the junction contained 8 bases not matched to a gene. The CDR3 has 14 amino acids. CDR3 coding DNA: TGTGCCAGCAAATCAACTACAGGGGAAGAGACCCAGTACTTC. Translated: CASKSTTGEETQYF.

This rearrangement joins TRBV7-9 to TRBJ2-6; TRBD2 might be the D (5 bases). The V end lost 3 bases, the J end lost 3 bases, and 9 bases lay between the germline ends. The CDR3 has 15 amino acids. The germline gives CDR1 SEHNR, CDR2 FQNEAQ (reference sequence). DNA of the CDR3: TGTGCCAGCAGCTTTCCGGAGGTTGGGGCCAACGTCCTGACTTTC. It yields the protein CASSFPEVGANVLTF.

This chain joins TRBV7-6 and TRBJ1-5, with TRBD1 as a possible D gene (5 bases). The length of the CDR3 is 17 residues. Trimming removed 1 base from V and 6 bases from J, with 19 bases in between. Germline V gene data show CDR1 as SGHVS and CDR2 as FNYEAQ. CDR3 residues: CASSLVAGRALGQPQHF. The CDR3 DNA follows: TGTGCCAGCAGCTTAGTAGCGGGACGGGCCCTTGGTCAGCCCCAGCATTTT.

The chain joins TRBV9 to TRBJ2-6; D is unresolved. The V and J ends lost 2 bases and 4 bases respectively, with 10 bases between them. Germline V gene lookup returns CDR1 SGDLS and CDR2 YYNGEE. CDR3 size: 15 residues. CDR3 in DNA: TGTGCCAGCAGCGTTTTGGTAGTGGGGGCCAACGTCCTGACTTTC. It specifies CASSVLVVGANVLTF.